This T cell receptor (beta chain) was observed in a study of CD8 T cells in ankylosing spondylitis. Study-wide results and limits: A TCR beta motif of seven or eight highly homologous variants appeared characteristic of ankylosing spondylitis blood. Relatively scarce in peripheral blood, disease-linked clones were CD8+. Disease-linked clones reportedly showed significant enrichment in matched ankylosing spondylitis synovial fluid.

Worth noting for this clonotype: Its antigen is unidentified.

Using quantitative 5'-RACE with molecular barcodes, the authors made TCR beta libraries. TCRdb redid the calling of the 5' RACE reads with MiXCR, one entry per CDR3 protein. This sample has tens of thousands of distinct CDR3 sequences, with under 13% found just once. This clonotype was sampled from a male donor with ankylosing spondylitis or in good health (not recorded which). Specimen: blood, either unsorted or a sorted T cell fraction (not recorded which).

The CDR3 bases are TGTGCCAGCAGCTTGGTAGGGACTAGCGGTCTCAGGGGCCTATACAATGAGCAGTTCTTC. The encoded protein is CASSLVGTSGLRGLYNEQFF. The V and J genes are TRBV5-6 and TRBJ2-1; 11 bases fit TRBD2. This CDR3 region has 20 residues. The V segment lost 0 bases and the J segment 4 bases; nucleotides outside the gene matches: 15. Germline CDR1 and CDR2: SGHDT and YYEEEE.